This T cell receptor beta chain was identified in a study of CD8+ T cells in alopecia areata. General study results and limits: Higher clonality than in normal scalp was seen in lesional scalp, especially alopecia totalis/universalis. Besides other cells, scalp samples also yield sequences of resident alphabeta T cells from normal skin.

Germline-derived CDR1 and CDR2 are SNHLY and FYNNEI. The CDR3 has 12 amino acids. V gave up 7 bases and J gave up 3 bases, with 6 bases separating them. Following RNA extraction, reverse transcription yielded cDNA that acted as the sequencing template. Here immunoSEQ multiplex PCR was the method, and the copy in TCRdb shows in-frame clones only, minus some. The data contain around 120,000 clones, about 60% of them seen just once; the ten biggest clones take up roughly 3.1%. Researchers picked out CD4+ and CD8+ T cells from PBMCs by sorting. This clone was detected only a few times. Its antigen is not identified.

The material sequenced was CD4+ T cells sorted from blood. J is TRBJ2-2 and V is TRBV2; no firm D call. This receptor was obtained from a human donor in good health. CDR3 in DNA: TGTGCCAGCACGGCAGACACCGGGGAGCTGTTTTTT. It yields the protein CASTADTGELFF.